This TCR beta chain derives from a study of response to subunit inactivated influenza vaccine. Study-level results: After each seasonal influenza vaccination, few new T cells are recruited, the authors suggested.

The CDR3 sequence is 16 residues long. Trimming cost V 6 bases and J 4 bases; bases outside gene matches: 11. Per the germline V gene, CDR1 is MNHEY and CDR2 is SMNVEV (reference sequence). TCRdb called the RT-PCR reads again in MiXCR, with one record for every CDR3 protein. The table lists about 160,000 distinct CDR3 sequences, roughly a tenth of them singletons. To note about this clonotype: Its antigen remains unidentified.

The chain is built from TRBV27 and TRBJ1-2, with 10 positions matching TRBD1. This sequence originates from a man aged 50-60 years who received an inactivated influenza vaccine. The sample in question was non-naive T cells sorted from PBMCs, obtained more than 35 days after vaccination. The CDR3: CASRGQGQNYTYGYTF. As DNA, the CDR3 is TGTGCCAGCAGGGGACAGGGGCAAAACTATACCTATGGCTACACCTTC.